This is a list of T cell receptor beta chains from one sample in a study of cytomegalovirus exposure and HLA in healthy donors. Profiling relied on immunoSEQ multiplex PCR, and the TCRdb table lists in-frame clones only, not all of them. The sample yields about 93,000 clones, under 90% seen once. Material for sequencing was PBMCs. These receptor sequences come from a man aged 45-60 years in good health and CMV-seronegative. Each CDR3 is given with its conserved first and last residue. A D gene is named only where the DNA matches it firmly. Expanded clones get a size class; other rows say once, few or many, or leave the size out.

CDR3 DNA,CDR3 protein,J gene,clone size,D gene,V gene
TGTGCCAGCAGTGCAGGGGCCGTCAGCACAGATACGCAGTATTTT,CASSAGAVSTDTQYF,TRBJ2-3,once,-,TRBV6-6
TGTGCCAGCAGCTCAACAGGGGTGCCCCAAAACACAGATACGCAGTATTTT,CASSSTGVPQNTDTQYF,TRBJ2-3,-,TRBD1,TRBV7-6
TGTGCCACCAGCAGAGATCGGGGGACAGGCCAGAGGGAGACCCAGTACTTC,CATSRDRGTGQRETQYF,TRBJ2-5,-,TRBD1,TRBV15
TGTGCCAGCAGCCTCGGAGCGGCGGGTGGAGAGACCCAGTACTTC,CASSLGAAGGETQYF,TRBJ2-5,-,-,TRBV6-6
TGTGCCAGCATGTATAACACTGAAGCTTTCTTT,CASMYNTEAFF,TRBJ1-1,-,-,TRBV6-5
TGTGCCAGCAGTTACTCAATCAGGGGGGAGACCCAGTACTTC,CASSYSIRGETQYF,TRBJ2-5,once,TRBD1,TRBV6-6
TGTGCCATCAGCGGGAGGACGGGTGGTGAGCAGTTCTTC,CAISGRTGGEQFF,TRBJ2-1,-,TRBD2,TRBV10-3
TGTGCCAGTAGTCGTTCTTACCAGGGTCCTGGAAACACCATATATTTT,CASSRSYQGPGNTIYF,TRBJ1-3,once,-,TRBV19
TGTGCCAGCAGCCAAGATCGGGTGATAGGACAGAACTCTGGAAACACCATATATTTT,CASSQDRVIGQNSGNTIYF,TRBJ1-3,-,-,TRBV14
TGCGCCAGCAGCCAATGGAGAACGGCCGAGCGGGGACTACGTATTTGGTCCCAGTTCTTC,CASSQWRTAERGLRIWSQFF,TRBJ2-1,once,TRBD2,TRBV4-3
TGTGCCACCAGCAAGCGGATGGTCTACGAGCAGTACTTC,CATSKRMVYEQYF,TRBJ2-7,-,-,TRBV15
TGCGCCAGCAGCCAAGATTTAGGGGGCTCCTTTGGAAACACCATATATTTT,CASSQDLGGSFGNTIYF,TRBJ1-3,-,TRBD1,TRBV4-3
TGTGCCAGCAGTCAACACGGGCTAGCGGGCTACAATGAGCAGTTCTTC,CASSQHGLAGYNEQFF,TRBJ2-1,-,TRBD2,TRBV11-2
TGTGCCAGCAGGGCCACTAGCGGGGCCTCCTACGAGCAGTACTTC,CASRATSGASYEQYF,TRBJ2-7,-,TRBD2,TRBV6-1
TGTGCCAGCAGCCAATCGGACAGATCAAACTATGGCTACACCTTC,CASSQSDRSNYGYTF,TRBJ1-2,few,-,TRBV16
TGTGCCAGCAGTCCAATTCAGACAGGGTCGGGTCGGGGCGAGCAGTACTTC,CASSPIQTGSGRGEQYF,TRBJ2-7,once,TRBD1,TRBV27
TGCGCCAGCAGCCTTTTCGACACCGCCGGGAACACTGAAGCTTTCTTT,CASSLFDTAGNTEAFF,TRBJ1-1,-,-,TRBV4-1
TGTGCCAGCAGCCTCTCCATTCGGGAGACCCAGTACTTC,CASSLSIRETQYF,TRBJ2-5,-,-,TRBV11-2
TGTGCCAGCAGGAAGACAGGGGACACAGATACGCAGTATTTT,CASRKTGDTDTQYF,TRBJ2-3,-,TRBD1,TRBV11-2
TGCGCCAGCAGCCAAGGAAGGGGCCCCTACAATGAGCAGTTCTTC,CASSQGRGPYNEQFF,TRBJ2-1,-,-,TRBV4-1
TGTGCCAGTGATACAGGGTATAGCAATCAGCCCCAGCATTTT,CASDTGYSNQPQHF,TRBJ1-5,-,-,TRBV19
TGTGCCATCAGGGGGACTAGCGACAATGAGCAGTTCTTC,CAIRGTSDNEQFF,TRBJ2-1,many,TRBD2,TRBV10-3
TGTGCCAGCAGTTCCGGGACAGGGAACACTGAAGCTTTCTTT,CASSSGTGNTEAFF,TRBJ1-1,few,TRBD1,TRBV28
TGTGCCAGCAGCCCTCGGACTAGCGGGCAGATAAGCGGGCAGTTCTTC,CASSPRTSGQISGQFF,TRBJ2-1,-,TRBD2,TRBV9